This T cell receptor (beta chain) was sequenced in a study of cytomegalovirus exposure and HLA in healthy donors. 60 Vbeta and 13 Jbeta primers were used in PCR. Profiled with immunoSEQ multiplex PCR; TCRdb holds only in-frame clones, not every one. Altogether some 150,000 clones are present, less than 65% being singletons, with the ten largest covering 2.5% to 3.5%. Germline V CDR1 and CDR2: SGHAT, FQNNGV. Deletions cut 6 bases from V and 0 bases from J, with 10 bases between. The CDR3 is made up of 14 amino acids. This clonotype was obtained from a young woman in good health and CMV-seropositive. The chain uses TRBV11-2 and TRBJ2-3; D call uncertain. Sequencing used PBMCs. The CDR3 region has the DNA TGTGCCAGCAGTGCCGGTTACAGCACAGATACGCAGTATTTT. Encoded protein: CASSAGYSTDTQYF.